Listed below are T cell receptor beta chains from one sample, sequenced in a study of identical twins. Each CDR3 protein gets one entry after TCRdb re-called the 5' RACE reads with MiXCR. The table shows a few hundred thousand distinct CDR3 sequences, with roughly 9.7% occurring only once. The data also belong to a second study, concerning yellow fever vaccine responses in identical twins.

Input material: CD8+ T cells sorted from blood. The receptors derive from a woman younger than 30 in good health. Both conserved end residues are part of each CDR3. Fields, in order: D gene, V gene, clone size, J gene, CDR3 DNA, CDR3 protein. A D gene is named only where the DNA matches it firmly. Not every row has a clone size; where given, it reads once, few, many or a size class.

D: TRBD2; V: TRBV19; size: .; J: TRBJ2-1; DNA: TGTGCCAGTAGTATCTCGGCACTGACTAGCGGGAGGGGCTATGAGCAGTTCTTC; CDR3: CASSISALTSGRGYEQFF
D: .; V: TRBV7-2; size: .; J: TRBJ2-3; DNA: TGTGCCAGCAGCTTACTCGGCAGATCGGAGTATTTT; CDR3: CASSLLGRSEYF
D: TRBD1; V: TRBV7-2; size: many; J: TRBJ1-4; DNA: TGTGCCAGCAGCTTAGGACAGGGGGCTTATGAAAAACTGTTTTTT; CDR3: CASSLGQGAYEKLFF
D: .; V: TRBV7-9; size: few; J: TRBJ2-7; DNA: TGTGCCAGCAGCCATCGTGAGCGGGTAGCCTACGAGCAGTACTTC; CDR3: CASSHRERVAYEQYF
D: .; V: TRBV12-5; size: .; J: TRBJ1-6; DNA: TGTGCTAGTGGTTGGGATGATTCACCCCTCCACTTT; CDR3: CASGWDDSPLHF
D: .; V: TRBV6-5; size: .; J: TRBJ2-7; DNA: TGTGCCAGCAGTTACGATTCAGCGAGCTCCTACGAGCAGTACTTC; CDR3: CASSYDSASSYEQYF
D: .; V: TRBV7-9; size: many; J: TRBJ2-2; DNA: TGTGCCAGCAGCTTAGAACCTGCGAACACCGGGGAGCTGTTTTTT; CDR3: CASSLEPANTGELFF
D: .; V: TRBV20-1; size: few; J: TRBJ2-2; DNA: TGCAGTGCTGGGACCGATAACACCGGGGAGCTGTTTTTT; CDR3: CSAGTDNTGELFF
D: TRBD1; V: TRBV6-1; size: few; J: TRBJ2-2; DNA: TGTGCCAGCAGTCCACCGACAGGGGGGTACACCGGGGAGCTGTTTTTT; CDR3: CASSPPTGGYTGELFF
D: TRBD2; V: TRBV6-5; size: few; J: TRBJ2-1; DNA: TGTGCCAGCAGTTCTGGCGGGGGGGGGAACAATGAGCAGTTCTTC; CDR3: CASSSGGGGNNEQFF
D: .; V: TRBV27; size: many; J: TRBJ1-4; DNA: TGTGCCAGCGCTTTGGGTGCAACTAATGAAAAACTGTTTTTT; CDR3: CASALGATNEKLFF
D: .; V: TRBV10-3; size: .; J: TRBJ2-7; DNA: TGTGCCGCCAAAGGGGACGGCGGTTACGAGCAGTACTTC; CDR3: CAAKGDGGYEQYF
D: .; V: TRBV2; size: .; J: TRBJ2-1; DNA: TGTGCCAGCAGTGATATAGGAAGGACTAATGAGCAGTTCTTC; CDR3: CASSDIGRTNEQFF
D: TRBD1; V: TRBV20-1; size: many; J: TRBJ2-7; DNA: TGCAGTGCTAGTTTTTCCTCGGGACAGACCTACGAGCAGTACTTC; CDR3: CSASFSSGQTYEQYF
D: TRBD2; V: TRBV6-1; size: few; J: TRBJ2-3; DNA: TGTGCCAGCAGTGAAGTGGGCGGGGGGGCCGGCACAGATACGCAGTATTTT; CDR3: CASSEVGGGAGTDTQYF
D: TRBD2; V: TRBV6-1; size: .; J: TRBJ2-7; DNA: TGTGCCAGCAGTGAAGGTTGGCGGGGGGCCTACGAGCAGTACTTC; CDR3: CASSEGWRGAYEQYF
D: .; V: TRBV6-1; size: many; J: TRBJ2-3; DNA: TGTGCCAGCAGCCCAAACATGGTGACGAGAGATACGCAGTATTTT; CDR3: CASSPNMVTRDTQYF
D: TRBD1; V: TRBV4-2; size: .; J: TRBJ2-7; DNA: TGTGCCAGCAGCCTAAACAGGGGGCCATCTTACGAGCAGTACTTC; CDR3: CASSLNRGPSYEQYF
D: .; V: TRBV27; size: .; J: TRBJ2-7; DNA: TGTGCCAGCGCTCGAAGTCCGGGATCCTTGCACTTC; CDR3: CASARSPGSLHF
D: TRBD2; V: TRBV3-1; size: .; J: TRBJ2-3; DNA: TGTGCCAGCAGCCTCGCTAGCGGTTACACAGATACGCAGTATTTT; CDR3: CASSLASGYTDTQYF
D: TRBD1; V: TRBV25-1; size: .; J: TRBJ2-5; DNA: TGTGCCAGCAGTGAAAGGACAGGGCCGTTACAAGAGACCCAGTACTTC; CDR3: CASSERTGPLQETQYF
D: TRBD2; V: TRBV5-1; size: few; J: TRBJ2-7; DNA: TGCGCCAGCAGAGGCGCACTAGCGGGAGCCTACGAGCAGTACTTC; CDR3: CASRGALAGAYEQYF